The 16 T cell receptor beta chains given below trace back to one sample, sequenced in a study of cytomegalovirus exposure and HLA in healthy donors. The PCR was carried out with 60 Vbeta primers and 13 Jbeta primers. The repertoire was sequenced with immunoSEQ multiplex PCR; TCRdb's copy has only in-frame clones and lacks some. The table lists approximately 110,000 clones, 65% to 80% of them singletons. What was sequenced was PBMCs. These TCRs come from a male donor in good health and CMV-seronegative.

V is TRBV9 and J is TRBJ2-7; D might be TRBD1 (5 bases). V shed 3 bases and J shed 5 bases, with 12 bases lying between them. The CDR3 loop spans 13 amino acids. CDR1 and CDR2 (germline): SGDLS, YYNGEE. The CDR3 reads CASSGGVRDEQYF. The DNA of the CDR3 is TGTGCCAGCAGCGGTGGGGTCAGGGACGAGCAGTACTTC. The variable domain in full, with the rest retrieved from reference TRBV9 and TRBJ2-7, is DSGVTQTPKHLITATGQRVTLRCSPRSGDLSVYWYQQSLDQGLQFLIQYYNGEERAKGNILERFSAQQFPDLHSELNLSSLELGDSALYFCASSGGVRDEQYFGPGTRLTVT.

This chain connects TRBV18 to TRBJ2-5; D uncertain. The V end was cut by 3 bases, the J end by 5 bases, with 10 bases between. Germline loops: CDR1 KGHSH, CDR2 LQKENI. The CDR3 runs 13 residues. CDR3 in amino acids: CASSPPVSETQYF. The CDR3 coding sequence is TGTGCCAGCTCACCCCCGGTGTCTGAGACCCAGTACTTC.

The rearrangement uses TRBV28 and TRBJ2-1; 14 bases align to TRBD2. Per germline, CDR1 MDHEN and CDR2 SYDVKM. V lost 7 bases, J lost 1 base, and 6 bases stayed unmatched. CDR3 length: 17 amino acids. The DNA of the CDR3 is TGTGCCAGCACTGTGACTAGCGGGAGGGGGTCCTACAATGAGCAGTTCTTC. Translation gives CASTVTSGRGSYNEQFF.

The genes are TRBV6-1 and TRBJ1-1; D unresolved. Trimming pared 6 bases from V and 2 bases from J, leaving 10 bases between. Germline V lookup: CDR1 MNHNS, CDR2 SASEGT. There are 13 residues in the CDR3. The CDR3 sequence: CASSQQPNTEAFF. The CDR3 DNA reads as TGTGCCAGCAGCCAACAGCCTAACACTGAAGCTTTCTTT.

This chain connects TRBV6-4 to TRBJ2-2, with D possibly being TRBD1 (6 bases). V was pared by 4 bases and J by 3 bases, with 9 bases between. The CDR3 loop spans 14 amino acids. The germline gives CDR1 MRHNA, CDR2 SNTAGT. CDR3 sequence (DNA): TGTGCCAGCAGTGTGGGGGCTGACACCGGGGAGCTGTTTTTT. This translates into CASSVGADTGELFF.

The gene calls are TRBV7-9 and TRBJ2-1, with 7 bases fitting TRBD1. Germline V gene lookup returns CDR1 SEHNR and CDR2 FQNEAQ (reference sequence). The CDR3 is made up of 15 amino acids. After removal of 2 bases from V and 4 bases from J, the junction contained 5 bases not matched to a gene. The CDR3 is CASSLYGTEYNEQFF. The DNA for the CDR3 is TGTGCCAGCAGCTTATATGGGACAGAGTACAATGAGCAGTTCTTC.

This clone was recorded a few times. The chain couples TRBV25-1 to TRBJ1-2; 8 positions match TRBD1. Trimming cost V 3 bases and J 4 bases; bases outside gene matches: 13. The germline gives CDR1 MGHDK, CDR2 SYGVNS. The CDR3 length is 17 residues. In nucleotides, the CDR3 is TGTGCCAGCAGTGACGCTCTGGACAGGGAGCCGTTCTATGGCTACACCTTC. Translation: CASSDALDREPFYGYTF.

The chain uses TRBV9 and TRBJ1-4; D is perhaps TRBD1 (5 bases). The V and J ends lost 2 bases and 8 bases respectively, with 13 bases between them. CDR1 is SGDLS, CDR2 YYNGEE, per germline. There are 14 residues in the CDR3. The CDR3 coding sequence is TGTGCCAGCAGCGTGACAGCGCTTGGGGAAAAACTGTTTTTT. Translated, it gives CASSVTALGEKLFF.

V and J are TRBV6-1 and TRBJ1-3, with D tentatively TRBD1 (6 bases). V gave up 3 bases and J gave up 3 bases, with 18 bases separating them. The CDR3 extends over 17 amino acids. CDR1 is MNHNS, CDR2 SASEGT, per germline. In DNA form, the CDR3 reads TGTGCCAGCAGTGATCGAATTGCGGGGGCCGGTGGAAACACCATATATTTT. This translates into CASSDRIAGAGGNTIYF.

The V and J genes are TRBV9 and TRBJ2-3, with D perhaps TRBD1 (6 bases). CDR1 is SGDLS and CDR2 is YYNGEE in the germline V gene. V shed 0 bases and J shed 2 bases, with 13 bases lying between them. This CDR3 region has 16 residues. The CDR3 loop reads CASSVANRAATDTQYF. The CDR3 bases are TGTGCCAGCAGCGTAGCGAACAGGGCAGCCACAGATACGCAGTATTTT.

The table lists this clone with many counts. J is TRBJ1-3 and V is TRBV7-2; tentatively, D is TRBD1 (5 bases). Deletions cut 1 base from V and 3 bases from J, with 7 bases between. Germline values: CDR1 SGHTA, CDR2 FQGNSA. CDR3 length: 14 residues. Here the CDR3 reads CASSLETGGNTIYF. Here the CDR3 DNA reads TGTGCCAGCAGCTTAGAAACAGGTGGAAACACCATATATTTT. Variable domain in full (rest from reference TRBV7-2 and TRBJ1-3): GAGVSQSPSNKVTEKGKDVELRCDPISGHTALYWYRQSLGQGLEFLIYFQGNSAPDKSGLPSDRFSAERTGGSVSTLTIQRTQQEDSAVYLCASSLETGGNTIYFGEGSWLTVV.

This rearrangement joins TRBV4-2 to TRBJ1-5; 10 nucleotides line up with TRBD1. The V and J ends lost 0 bases and 6 bases, in that order; junction bases with no gene match: 2. The CDR3 is 15 amino acids. Per germline, CDR1 LGHNA and CDR2 YNFKEQ. As DNA, the CDR3 is TGTGCCAGCAGCCAAGAACGGACAGGGGGTCAGCCCCAGCATTTT. It specifies CASSQERTGGQPQHF.

V and J are TRBV19 and TRBJ1-2, with D tentatively TRBD1 (5 bases). The length of the CDR3 is 14 residues. Germline loops: CDR1 LNHDA, CDR2 SQIVND (reference sequence). V was clipped by 4 bases and J by 8 bases, with 17 bases between them. CDR3 sequence: CASSKRDPLRGYTF. As DNA, the CDR3 is TGTGCCAGTAGTAAGCGGGACCCACTCAGGGGCTACACCTTC.

This chain joins TRBV11-3 and TRBJ2-1; D is perhaps TRBD1 (5 bases). Per the germline V gene, CDR1 is SGHNT and CDR2 is YENEEA. CDR3 length: 16 residues. V was pared by 5 bases and J by 6 bases, with 20 bases between. The CDR3 bases are TGTGCCAGCAGCCTAAACGCAGGGTCTGAAGGCAATGAGCAGTTCTTC. Translated, it gives CASSLNAGSEGNEQFF.

The CDR3 region has the DNA TGTGCCAGCAGTTCTGACGGGGGCAATCAGCCCCAGCATTTT. Residues: CASSSDGGNQPQHF. V gene TRBV27 combines with J gene TRBJ1-5; D is uncertain. Germline CDR1 is MNHEY and CDR2 is SMNVEV (reference sequence). The CDR3 sequence is 14 residues long. The ends were cut back, 4 bases at V and 2 bases at J, with 9 bases in the middle.

This clone showed up just a few times. CDR3 sequence: CASTTTGGRLTRNEQFF. The DNA of the CDR3 is TGTGCCAGTACTACGACAGGGGGAAGGTTGACGAGAAATGAGCAGTTCTTC. The V call is TRBV19, the J call TRBJ2-1, with TRBD1 matching over 9 bases. Looked up from germline, CDR1 is LNHDA and CDR2 is SQIVND (reference sequence). The CDR3 contains 17 residues. With 7 bases clipped from V and 7 bases from J, the junction kept 17 bases outside the gene matches.